This record covers a single TCR beta chain. Its antigen is currently unknown. The junction does not match germline at one end; this may be a read error. This specimen belongs to a study of T cells in Graves' hyperthyroidism and ophthalmopathy. Reasons for excluding patients were uncontrolled infection, other autoimmune disease, pregnancy or lactation. Germline V gene sequence: CDR1 MGHDK, CDR2 SYGVNS. This CDR3 spans 16 amino acids. Findings and limits, study-wide: Prediction of ophthalmopathy progression came a median roughly 6.6 months pre-onset.

Regions amplified from RNA transcripts were the TCR beta CDR3 regions. The TCR CDR3 first-round RT-PCR relied on the HTBI primer set. TCRdb independently ran MiXCR on the multiplex PCR reads; one entry per CDR3 protein. The sample carries 600,000 or so distinct CDR3 sequences, roughly 46% recorded once. The V gene is TRBV25-1, the J gene TRBJ2-7; 9 bases are a match to TRBD2. Sequenced material: peripheral blood or thyroid tissue (not recorded which). This receptor was obtained from a woman younger than 30 with Graves' hyperthyroidism. The DNA of the CDR3 is TGCGCCAGCAGCTTGGAGTCTAGCGGGGCCCCCTACGAGCAGTACTTC. Its translation is CASSLESSGAPYEQYF.